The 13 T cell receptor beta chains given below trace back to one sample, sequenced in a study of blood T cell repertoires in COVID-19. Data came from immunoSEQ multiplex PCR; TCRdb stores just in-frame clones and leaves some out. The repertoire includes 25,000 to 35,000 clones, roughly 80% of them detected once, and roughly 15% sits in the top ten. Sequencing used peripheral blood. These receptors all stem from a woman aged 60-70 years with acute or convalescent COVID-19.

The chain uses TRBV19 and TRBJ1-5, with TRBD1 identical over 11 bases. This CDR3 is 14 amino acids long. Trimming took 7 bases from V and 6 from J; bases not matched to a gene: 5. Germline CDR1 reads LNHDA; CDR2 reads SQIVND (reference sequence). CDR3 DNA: TGTGCCAGTAAAAGGACAGGGGGCATTCAGCCCCAGCATTTT. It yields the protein CASKRTGGIQPQHF. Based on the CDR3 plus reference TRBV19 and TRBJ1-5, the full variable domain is DGGITQSPKYLFRKEGQNVTLSCEQNLNHDAMYWYRQDPGQGLRLIYYSQIVNDFQKGDIAEGYSVSREKKESFPLTVTSAQKNPTAFYLCASKRTGGIQPQHFGDGTRLSIL.

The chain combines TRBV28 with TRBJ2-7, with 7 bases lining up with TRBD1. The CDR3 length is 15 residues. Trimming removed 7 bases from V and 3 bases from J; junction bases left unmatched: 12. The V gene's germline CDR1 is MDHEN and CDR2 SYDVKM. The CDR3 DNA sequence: TGTGCCAGCACTACTTACCGGGACAGCCACTACGAGCAGTACTTC. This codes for CASTTYRDSHYEQYF. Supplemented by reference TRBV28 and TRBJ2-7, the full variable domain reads DVKVTQSSRYLVKRTGEKVFLECVQDMDHENMFWYRQDPGLGLRLIYFSYDVKMKEKGDIPEGYSVSREKKERFSLILESASTNQTSMYLCASTTYRDSHYEQYFGPGTRLTVT.

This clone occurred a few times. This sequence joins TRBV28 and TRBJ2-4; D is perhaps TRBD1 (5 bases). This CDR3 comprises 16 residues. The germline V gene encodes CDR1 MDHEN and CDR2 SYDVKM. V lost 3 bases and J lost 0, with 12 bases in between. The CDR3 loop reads CASSFIGAIAKNIQYF. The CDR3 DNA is TGTGCCAGCAGTTTTATAGGGGCCATAGCCAAAAACATTCAGTACTTC.

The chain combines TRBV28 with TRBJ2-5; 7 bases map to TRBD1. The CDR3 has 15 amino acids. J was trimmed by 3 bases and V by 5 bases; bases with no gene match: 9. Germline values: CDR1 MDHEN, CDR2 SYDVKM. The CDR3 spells CASSRYRDRKETQYF. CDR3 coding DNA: TGTGCCAGCAGTCGCTACCGGGACAGAAAAGAGACCCAGTACTTC.

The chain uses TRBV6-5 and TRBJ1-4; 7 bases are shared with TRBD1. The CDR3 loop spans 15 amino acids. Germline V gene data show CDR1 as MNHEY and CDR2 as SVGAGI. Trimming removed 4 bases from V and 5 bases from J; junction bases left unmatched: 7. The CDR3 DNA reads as TGTGCCAGCAGTTTTGGGGGGACAGAAAATGAAAAACTGTTTTTT. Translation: CASSFGGTENEKLFF.

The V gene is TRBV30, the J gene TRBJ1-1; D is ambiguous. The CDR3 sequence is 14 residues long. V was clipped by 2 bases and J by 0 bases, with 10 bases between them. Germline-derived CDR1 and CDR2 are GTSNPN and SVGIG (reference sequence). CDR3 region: CAWSTLRMNTEAFF. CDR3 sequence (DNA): TGTGCCTGGAGTACTCTGCGAATGAACACTGAAGCTTTCTTT.

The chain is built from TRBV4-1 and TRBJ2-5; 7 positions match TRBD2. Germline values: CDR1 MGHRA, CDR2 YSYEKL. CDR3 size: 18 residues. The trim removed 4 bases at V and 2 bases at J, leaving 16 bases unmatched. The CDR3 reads CASSPPPGASGTQETQYF. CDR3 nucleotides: TGCGCCAGCAGCCCACCACCTGGGGCTAGCGGAACTCAAGAGACCCAGTACTTC.

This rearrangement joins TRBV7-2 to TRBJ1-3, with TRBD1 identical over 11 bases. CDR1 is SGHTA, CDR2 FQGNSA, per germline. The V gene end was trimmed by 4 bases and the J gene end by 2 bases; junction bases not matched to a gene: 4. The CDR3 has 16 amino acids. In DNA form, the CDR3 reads TGTGCCAGCAGCTCCGGACAGGGGGCGGCTGGAAACACCATATATTTT. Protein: CASSSGQGAAGNTIYF.

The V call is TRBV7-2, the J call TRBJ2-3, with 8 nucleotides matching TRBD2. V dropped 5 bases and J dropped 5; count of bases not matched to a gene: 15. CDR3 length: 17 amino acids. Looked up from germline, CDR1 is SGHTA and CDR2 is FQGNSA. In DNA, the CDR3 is TGTGCCAGCAGCCCCTGGGGACTAGGGGCATCGGGAGATACGCAGTATTTT. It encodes CASSPWGLGASGDTQYF.

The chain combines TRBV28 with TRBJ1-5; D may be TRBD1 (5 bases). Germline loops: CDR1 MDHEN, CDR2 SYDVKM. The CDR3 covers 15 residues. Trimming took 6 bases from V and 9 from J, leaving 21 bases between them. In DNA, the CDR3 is TGTGCCAGCAGGCGGGGGAGGGAACGTCTTATGCCCCAGCATTTT. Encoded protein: CASRRGRERLMPQHF.

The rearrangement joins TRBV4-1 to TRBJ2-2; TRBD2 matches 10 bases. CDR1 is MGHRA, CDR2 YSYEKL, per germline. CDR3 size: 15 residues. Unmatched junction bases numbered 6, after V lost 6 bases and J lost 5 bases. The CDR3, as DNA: TGCGCCAGCAGGCCTAGCGGGGGCCTTACCGGGGAGCTGTTTTTT. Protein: CASRPSGGLTGELFF.

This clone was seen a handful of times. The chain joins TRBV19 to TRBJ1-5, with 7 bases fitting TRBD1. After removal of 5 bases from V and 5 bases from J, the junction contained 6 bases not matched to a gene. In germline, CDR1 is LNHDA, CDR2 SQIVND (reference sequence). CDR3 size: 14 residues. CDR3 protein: CASSPQQGDQPQHF. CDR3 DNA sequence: TGTGCCAGTAGTCCTCAGCAGGGGGATCAGCCCCAGCATTTT.

Here the CDR3 DNA reads TGTGCCAGAAACCCCAGGGGGTTCGACGAGCAGTACTTC. Protein: CARNPRGFDEQYF. The chain couples TRBV5-3 to TRBJ2-7; 7 nucleotides agree with TRBD1. TRBV5-3 carries the ORF label, with uncertain function. CDR3 length equals 13 residues. V shed 6 bases, J shed 5 bases, and the junction held 8 bases outside the gene matches.